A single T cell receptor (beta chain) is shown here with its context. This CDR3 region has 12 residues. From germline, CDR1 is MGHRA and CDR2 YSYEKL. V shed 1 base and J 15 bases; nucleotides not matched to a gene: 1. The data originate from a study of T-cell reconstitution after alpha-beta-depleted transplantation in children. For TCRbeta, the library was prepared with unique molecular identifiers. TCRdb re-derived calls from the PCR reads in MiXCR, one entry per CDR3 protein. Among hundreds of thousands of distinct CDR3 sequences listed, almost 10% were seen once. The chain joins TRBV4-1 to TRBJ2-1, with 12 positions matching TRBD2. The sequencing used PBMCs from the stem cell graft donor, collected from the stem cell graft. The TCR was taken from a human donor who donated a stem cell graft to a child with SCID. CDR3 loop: CASSQGLAGVFF. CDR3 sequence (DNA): TGCGCCAGCAGCCAAGGACTAGCGGGGGTGTTCTTC.